This TCR beta chain was identified during a study of T cell responses to AZD1222 COVID-19 vaccine. Produced via immunoSEQ multiplex PCR; TCRdb's table is partial and in-frame only. Altogether about 190,000 clones are present, about nine tenths being singletons, with the ten largest covering roughly 0.99%. A remark on this clone: As yet, its antigen is unknown.

V dropped 0 bases and J dropped 8 bases, with 14 bases sitting between them. The CDR3 has 15 residues. Germline assignment: CDR1 SGHNT and CDR2 YENEEA. Whole-study findings and limits: Seropositive status at baseline applied to only a handful of AZD1222 recipients. Regions 160-218 and 743-854 held dominance among vaccine-associated CD4 TCRs, which spanned spike. In the spike-specific TCR repertoire, nearly half reportedly target unmutated variant regions.

The sequence derives from an adult in good health. This chain uses TRBV11-3 with TRBJ2-1; D possibly corresponds to TRBD1 (6 bases). The material was peripheral blood, obtained on day 0 of AZD1222 vaccination. The CDR3 reads CASSLDGGRVDEQFF. DNA for the CDR3: TGTGCCAGCAGCTTAGATGGGGGCAGGGTGGATGAGCAGTTCTTC.